These 8 T cell receptor beta chains originate from one sample sequenced in a study of cytomegalovirus exposure and HLA in healthy donors. PCR involved 60 Vbeta and 13 Jbeta primers. Clones were sequenced by immunoSEQ multiplex PCR, and TCRdb holds only the in-frame ones, with some missing. The data show approximately 170,000 clones, with over 80% seen just once and more than 1% held by the top ten. Sequencing input: PBMCs. Receptor source: a boy aged 2 to 9 in good health and CMV-seronegative.

This CDR3 reads CASSDGGLITDTQYF. The CDR3 DNA follows: TGCGCCAGCAGTGACGGCGGACTTATCACAGATACGCAGTATTTT. The chain joins TRBV10-2 to TRBJ2-3; D might be TRBD2 (5 bases). V lost 3 bases to trimming and J lost 2 bases, with 12 bases between them. This CDR3 region has 15 residues. CDR1 and CDR2 from the germline V gene are WSHSY and SAAADI.

CDR3 loop: CASSSQTGAGVHGYTF. The CDR3 DNA reads TGCGCCAGCAGCTCACAAACCGGGGCAGGGGTACATGGCTACACCTTC. This chain connects TRBV5-1 to TRBJ1-2; the D gene is possibly TRBD1 (6 bases). V gave up 3 bases and J gave up 6 bases, with 21 bases separating them. The length of the CDR3 is 16 residues. Germline lookup yields CDR1 SGHRS and CDR2 YFSETQ.

This chain uses TRBV14 with TRBJ1-2; possibly TRBD1 for D (5 bases). This CDR3 is 13 amino acids long. Trimming took 1 base from V and 8 from J, leaving 11 bases between them. Germline CDR1 is SGHDN and CDR2 is FVKESK. The CDR3 spells CASSQGDWGGYTF. The CDR3 DNA is TGTGCCAGCAGCCAAGGAGATTGGGGCGGCTACACCTTC. The whole variable domain, remainder taken from reference TRBV14 and TRBJ1-2, is EAGVTQFPSHSVIEKGQTVTLRCDPISGHDNLYWYRRVMGKEIKFLLHFVKESKQDESGMPNNRFLAERTGGTYSTLKVQPAELEDSGVYFCASSQGDWGGYTFGSGTRLTVV.

V usage is TRBV19 and J usage is TRBJ1-3; D unresolved. V lost 8 bases, J lost 0 bases, and 14 bases lay in between. Germline V gives CDR1 LNHDA, CDR2 SQIVND (reference sequence). CDR3 length: 15 residues. CDR3 residues: CASSRGADSGNTIYF. In nucleotides, the CDR3 is TGTGCCAGTTCCCGAGGCGCGGACTCTGGAAACACCATATATTTT.

The rearrangement links TRBV5-6 to TRBJ2-7; TRBD1 agrees at 8 bases. The CDR3 has 14 amino acids. Trimming removed 7 bases from V and 5 bases from J; junction bases left unmatched: 11. Germline V CDR1 and CDR2: SGHDT, YYEEEE. CDR3 sequence: CASLTRDRIHEQYF. CDR3 sequence (DNA): TGTGCCAGCCTAACACGGGACAGGATCCACGAGCAGTACTTC. Filled out from reference TRBV5-6 and TRBJ2-7, the complete variable domain reads DAGVTQSPTHLIKTRGQQVTLRCSPKSGHDTVSWYQQALGQGPQFIFQYYEEEERQRGNFPDRFSGHQFPNYSSELNVNALLLGDSALYLCASLTRDRIHEQYFGPGTRLTVT.

This chain links TRBV14 with TRBJ2-2, with TRBD2 matching over 7 bases. J was trimmed by 2 bases and V by 2 bases; bases with no gene match: 11. The length of the CDR3 is 18 residues. Germline V gene sequence: CDR1 SGHDN, CDR2 FVKESK. The CDR3 loop reads CASSQIRLAAFNTGELFF. The CDR3 nucleotides read TGTGCCAGCAGCCAAATACGGCTAGCGGCCTTTAACACCGGGGAGCTGTTTTTT.

The chain couples TRBV6-5 to TRBJ1-2; 7 bases line up with TRBD1. The V gene's germline CDR1 is MNHEY and CDR2 SVGAGI. The length of the CDR3 is 14 residues. Trimming at V came to 2 bases and at J to 4 bases, leaving 4 bases not matched to a gene. CDR3 residues: CASSYRRQGYGYTF. The CDR3 nucleotides are TGTGCCAGCAGTTACCGCCGACAGGGCTATGGCTACACCTTC.

The chain couples TRBV12-1 to TRBJ2-7; the D call TRBD1 from the table was never checked on the DNA. TRBV12-1 represents a pseudogene. CDR3 size: 12 residues. The CDR3 sequence: CAGSVSGTGEYF. In DNA, the CDR3 is TGTGCCGGCAGCGTGAGTGGGACAGGGGAGTACTTC.